This T cell receptor (beta chain) was sequenced in a study of shared clonotypes between healthy human individuals. Repertoires were generated with immunoSEQ multiplex PCR, while TCRdb's copy carries only in-frame clones and drops some. The sample includes a few million clones, around 95% of them seen just once. The germline V gene has CDR1 MNHEY and CDR2 SMNVEV (reference sequence). Trimming removed 6 bases at V and 0 bases at J, with 9 bases between. The CDR3 has 14 amino acids. General study points: In this cohort, only blood was sampled, and tissue repertoires likely differ. Clonotypes not shared had lower generation probabilities than those common to all four donors.

As for this clone: Antigen: not known. The same CDR3 can be traced to other DNA sequences in this sample.

Terminally differentiated effector memory CD45RA+ cells were excluded by CCR7 positive selection of CD45RO-negative cells. Sequencing input: naive CD8+ T cells from PBMCs. The sequence was collected from a man aged 18 to 29 in good health. Some clones in this sample may be carry-over from other donors' samples. The rearrangement uses TRBV27 and TRBJ1-5; the D is unclear. The DNA of the CDR3 is TGTGCCAGCAGCGTCCTCGGTAGCAATCAGCCCCAGCATTTT. It specifies CASSVLGSNQPQHF.